Below, one TCR beta chain is given with its context. The sample comes from a study of control samples from healthy donors and cancer patients. Using immunoSEQ multiplex PCR, the repertoire was profiled, and TCRdb retains in-frame clones only, with some absent. The table has 130,000 or so clones, about 90% seen once. Between the trimmed V and J ends, which lost 2 bases and 8 bases, there was a span of 21 bases. CDR1 is LGHDT and CDR2 is YNNKEL in the germline V gene (reference sequence). CDR3 length: 17 residues. The chain couples TRBV3-1 (or the pseudogene TRBV3-2) to TRBJ1-4; D is possibly TRBD1 (5 bases). Specimen: blood. This sequence was found in a man aged 18 to 29 in good health. The CDR3 region has the DNA TGTGCCAGCAGCCAACCCAGATCCGGGGGTAAGGGCGAAAAACTGTTTTTT. The encoded protein is CASSQPRSGGKGEKLFF.